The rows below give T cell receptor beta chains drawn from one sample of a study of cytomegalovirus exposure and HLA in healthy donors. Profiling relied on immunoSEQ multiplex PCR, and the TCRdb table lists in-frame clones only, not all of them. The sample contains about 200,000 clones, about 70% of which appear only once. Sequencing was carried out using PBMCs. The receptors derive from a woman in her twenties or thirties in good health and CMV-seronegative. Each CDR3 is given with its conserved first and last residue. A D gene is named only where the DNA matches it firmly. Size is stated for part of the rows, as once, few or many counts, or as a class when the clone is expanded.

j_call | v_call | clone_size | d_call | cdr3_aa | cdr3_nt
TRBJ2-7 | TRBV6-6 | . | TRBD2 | CASSSGRGEQYF | TGTGCCAGCAGTTCCGGGAGGGGCGAGCAGTACTTC
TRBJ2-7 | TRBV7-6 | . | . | CASSLEGQPTYEQYF | TGTGCCAGCAGCTTAGAGGGACAACCGACCTACGAGCAGTACTTC
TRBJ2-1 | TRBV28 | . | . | CASTIMGARAYNEQFF | TGTGCCAGCACAATAATGGGGGCGCGGGCCTACAATGAGCAGTTCTTC
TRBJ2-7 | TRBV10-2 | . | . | CASSEGSGVSGEQYF | TGCGCCAGCAGTGAAGGCTCCGGGGTATCCGGCGAGCAGTACTTC
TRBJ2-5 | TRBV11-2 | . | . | CASSLTPGYQETQYF | TGTGCCAGCAGCTTAACCCCGGGGTACCAAGAGACCCAGTACTTC
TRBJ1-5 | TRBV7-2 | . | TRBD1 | CASSLTSGGRRQPQHF | TGTGCCAGCAGCCTAACCTCAGGGGGGCGCCGGCAGCCCCAGCATTTT
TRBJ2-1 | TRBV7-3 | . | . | CASSNQGGPFDEQFF | TGTGCCAGCAGCAACCAAGGGGGACCGTTCGATGAGCAGTTCTTC
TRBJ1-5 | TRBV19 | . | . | CASSFAQPNQPQHF | TGTGCCAGTAGCTTCGCACAGCCAAATCAGCCCCAGCATTTT
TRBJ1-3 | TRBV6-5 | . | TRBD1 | CASSSFGQASGNTIYF | TGTGCCAGCAGTTCCTTCGGACAGGCTTCAGGAAACACCATATATTTT
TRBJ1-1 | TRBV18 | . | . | CASSPGAGMVTEAFF | TGTGCCAGCTCACCGGGGGCCGGGATGGTCACTGAAGCTTTCTTT
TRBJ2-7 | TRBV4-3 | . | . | CASSQDRSYEQYF | TGCGCCAGCAGCCAAGATCGCAGCTACGAGCAGTACTTC
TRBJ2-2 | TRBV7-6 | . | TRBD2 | CASSLATSGGQNTGELFF | TGTGCCAGCAGCTTAGCGACTAGCGGGGGGCAAAACACCGGGGAGCTGTTTTTT
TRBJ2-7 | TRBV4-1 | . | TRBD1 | CASSHDRGYEQYF | TGCGCCAGCAGCCACGACAGGGGTTACGAGCAGTACTTC
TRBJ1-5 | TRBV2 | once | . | CASSEAPAVISNQPQHF | TGTGCCAGCAGTGAAGCCCCTGCAGTAATTAGCAATCAGCCCCAGCATTTT
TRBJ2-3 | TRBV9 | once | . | CASSGGGAGTDTQYF | TGTGCCAGCAGCGGGGGGGGCGCCGGCACAGATACGCAGTATTTT
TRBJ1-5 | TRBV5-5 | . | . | CASSPGVLNQPQHF | TGTGCCAGCAGCCCGGGGGTTCTTAATCAGCCCCAGCATTTT
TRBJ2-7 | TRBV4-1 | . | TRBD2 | CASSQVLAGAAYEQYF | TGCGCCAGCAGCCAAGTCTTAGCGGGGGCCGCCTACGAGCAGTACTTC
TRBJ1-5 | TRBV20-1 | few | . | CSARDLQPQHF | TGCAGTGCTAGAGATCTCCAGCCCCAGCATTTT
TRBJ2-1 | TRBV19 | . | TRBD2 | CASSPLLAGYNEQFF | TGTGCCAGTAGTCCATTACTAGCGGGGTACAATGAGCAGTTCTTC
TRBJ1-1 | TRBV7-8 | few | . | CASSFRMDSIMNTEAFF | TGTGCCAGCAGCTTTCGTATGGACTCAATCATGAACACTGAAGCTTTCTTT
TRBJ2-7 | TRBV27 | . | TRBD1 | CASSRALGQGIDERYF | TGTGCCAGCAGTAGGGCCTTGGGACAGGGGATTGACGAGCGGTACTTC
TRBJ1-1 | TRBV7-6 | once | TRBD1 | CASSSRPRDSLMNTEAFF | TGTGCCAGCAGCTCAAGGCCCCGGGACAGCCTCATGAACACTGAAGCTTTCTTT
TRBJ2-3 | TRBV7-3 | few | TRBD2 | CASSSSGGAGTQYF | TGTGCCAGCAGCTCTAGCGGGGGGGCCGGTACGCAGTATTTT
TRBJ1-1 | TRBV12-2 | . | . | CASRLGGGGGIEAFF | TGTGCAAGTCGCTTAGGGGGTGGCGGGGGAATTGAAGCTTTCTTT
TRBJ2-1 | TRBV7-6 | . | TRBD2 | CASSLGASGFYNEQFF | TGTGCCAGCAGCTTAGGGGCTAGCGGGTTCTACAATGAGCAGTTCTTC
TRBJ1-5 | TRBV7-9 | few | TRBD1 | CSSSQAGTGFQPQHF | TGTTCCAGCAGCCAAGCCGGGACAGGGTTTCAGCCCCAGCATTTT
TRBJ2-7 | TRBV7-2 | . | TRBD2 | CASSSRVAGLRDEQYF | TGTGCCAGCAGCTCGAGGGTAGCGGGGTTGCGCGACGAGCAGTACTTC
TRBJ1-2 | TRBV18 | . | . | CASSPPRELGHTF | TGTGCCAGCTCACCACCGAGGGAATTAGGCCACACCTTC
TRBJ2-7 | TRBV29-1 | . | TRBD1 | CSVGTGGSYEQYF | TGCAGCGTTGGGACAGGGGGATCCTACGAGCAGTACTTC
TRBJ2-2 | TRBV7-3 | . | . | CASSPSGGRNTGELFF | TGTGCCAGCAGCCCCTCGGGGGGCCGTAACACCGGGGAGCTGTTTTTT
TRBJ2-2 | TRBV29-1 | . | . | CSVEGRNTGGLFF | TGCAGCGTTGAGGGCAGGAACACCGGGGGGCTGTTTTTT
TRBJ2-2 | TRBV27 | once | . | CASSLWGETNTGELFF | TGTGCCAGCAGTTTATGGGGGGAGACGAACACCGGGGAGCTGTTTTTT
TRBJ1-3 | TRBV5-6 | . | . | CASSLKSPSSGNTIYF | TGTGCCAGCAGCTTGAAATCTCCTTCCTCTGGAAACACCATATATTTT
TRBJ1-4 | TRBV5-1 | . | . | CASSLYVGGANEKLFF | TGCGCCAGCAGCTTGTACGTAGGGGGGGCGAATGAAAAACTGTTTTTT
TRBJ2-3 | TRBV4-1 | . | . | CASSHGGTQYF | TGCGCCAGCAGCCACGGGGGAACGCAGTATTTT
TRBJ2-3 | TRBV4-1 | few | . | CASSQEGSTNPRGDTQYF | TGCGCCAGCAGCCAAGAAGGCAGCACAAACCCGAGAGGAGATACGCAGTATTTT
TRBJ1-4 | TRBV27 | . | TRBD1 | CASSLDPPGQGLNEKLFF | TGTGCCAGCAGTTTAGACCCGCCGGGACAGGGACTCAATGAAAAACTGTTTTTT
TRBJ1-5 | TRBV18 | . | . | CASSRDLSQPQHF | TGTGCCAGCTCACGCGATCTGTCTCAGCCCCAGCATTTT
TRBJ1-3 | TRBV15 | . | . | CATSRVPTPGNTIYF | TGTGCCACCAGCAGAGTACCGACTCCCGGAAACACCATATATTTT
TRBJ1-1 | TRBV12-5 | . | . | CASGLGTGTVDTEAFF | TGTGCTAGTGGTTTGGGGACCGGGACTGTGGACACTGAAGCTTTCTTT
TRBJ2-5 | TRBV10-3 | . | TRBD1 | CAISEPRQGSETQYF | TGTGCCATCAGTGAACCAAGACAGGGATCAGAGACCCAGTACTTC
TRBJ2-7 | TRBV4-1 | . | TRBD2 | CASSQDLTSGGNSYEQYF | TGCGCCAGCAGCCAAGATTTGACTAGCGGGGGGAACTCCTACGAGCAGTACTTC
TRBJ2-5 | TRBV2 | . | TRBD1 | CASGDRTGGETQYF | TGTGCCAGCGGGGACCGTACAGGGGGAGAGACCCAGTACTTC
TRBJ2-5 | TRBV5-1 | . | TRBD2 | CASSEGLAGQETQYF | TGCGCCAGCAGCGAGGGACTAGCGGGACAAGAGACCCAGTACTTC
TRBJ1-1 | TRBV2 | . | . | CASYREQNTEAFF | TGTGCCTCATACAGGGAGCAGAACACTGAAGCTTTCTTT
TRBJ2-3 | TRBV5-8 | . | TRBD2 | CASSRRASGYTDTQYF | TGTGCCAGCAGCCGGAGGGCTAGCGGCTACACAGATACGCAGTATTTT
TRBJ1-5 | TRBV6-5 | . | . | CASTPRGNGNQPQHF | TGTGCCAGCACCCCAAGGGGGAACGGCAATCAGCCCCAGCATTTT